A selection of T cell receptor beta chains follows, all from one sample in a study of Ad26.COV2.S vaccination and SARS-CoV-2 variants. Data came from immunoSEQ multiplex PCR; TCRdb stores just in-frame clones and leaves some out. Here the sample spans more than 300,000 clones, around 90% being singletons. The sequenced sample was peripheral blood, obtained in a trial of Ad26.COV2.S vaccine versus placebo. These receptors originate from a person aged 18-65 years who received the Ad26.COV2.S COVID-19 vaccine or a placebo. Both conserved end residues are part of each CDR3. Each record gives: CDR3 DNA, CDR3 protein, J gene, V gene, CDR3 length, clone size, D gene. A D gene is named only where the DNA matches it firmly. Rows give clone size only sometimes, using once, few, many, or a class for an expanded clone.

TGTGCCAGCAGTCCCAGGACGCGAGCAAAGGACAGGGAGGACACCGGGGAGCTGTTTTTT | CASSPRTRAKDREDTGELFF | TRBJ2-2 | TRBV28 | 20 | - | TRBD1
TGTGCCAGCAGCTTGCCGGACAGCCTGCAGAGCTACACCTTC | CASSLPDSLQSYTF | TRBJ1-2 | TRBV5-6 | 14 | once | -
TGTGCCAGCAGCGTAGAACAGGGGATTTTGCAGACCCAGTACTTC | CASSVEQGILQTQYF | TRBJ2-5 | TRBV7-8 | 15 | - | TRBD1
TGTGCCAGCAGCGTAGTTGCGGACAGCCTCTCCTATAATTCACCCCTCCACTTT | CASSVVADSLSYNSPLHF | TRBJ1-6 | TRBV9 | 18 | - | -
TGTGCCAGCAGTTTGAGGGTGGTTAGCGGGAGGTTGGATACGCAGTATTTT | CASSLRVVSGRLDTQYF | TRBJ2-3 | TRBV27 | 17 | once | TRBD2
TGCGCCAGCAGCTCGACTAGCAAAGATACGCAGTATTTT | CASSSTSKDTQYF | TRBJ2-3 | TRBV5-1 | 13 | - | TRBD2
TGTGCCAGCAGCGGAGGGAGAAATTCACCCCTCCACTTT | CASSGGRNSPLHF | TRBJ1-6 | TRBV11-3 | 13 | - | -
TGCAGCGTTAAAGTTGGCGAAGCTTTCTTT | CSVKVGEAFF | TRBJ1-1 | TRBV29-1 | 10 | - | -
TGTGCCAGCAGTACCCTCGGGGGAGGCACCGGGGAGCTGTTTTTT | CASSTLGGGTGELFF | TRBJ2-2 | TRBV6-6 | 15 | - | -
TGTGCCAGCAGCGTATTTAGCGGGAGGGCTTACGAGCAGTACTTC | CASSVFSGRAYEQYF | TRBJ2-7 | TRBV6-6 | 15 | once | TRBD2
TGTGCCTGGAGTGTAACCCCAAGAGGTCAGCCCCAGCATTTT | CAWSVTPRGQPQHF | TRBJ1-5 | TRBV30 | 14 | - | -
TGTGCCAGCAGCGCGTCTAGCGGTCCATTCTACGAGCAGTACTTC | CASSASSGPFYEQYF | TRBJ2-7 | TRBV9 | 15 | - | TRBD2
TGTGCCAGCAGTTTTCCAAGCACAGATACGCAGTATTTT | CASSFPSTDTQYF | TRBJ2-3 | TRBV28 | 13 | - | -
TGTGCAAGTCGCTTAGACGCTGACGGTGGCTACACCTTC | CASRLDADGGYTF | TRBJ1-2 | TRBV12-2 | 13 | once | -
TGTGCCAGCAGCTTAGAGCGGGTTTCGACTGAAGCTTTCTTT | CASSLERVSTEAFF | TRBJ1-1 | TRBV7-2 | 14 | - | -